Each of the 17 T cell receptor beta chains below was sequenced from the same sample in a study of cytomegalovirus exposure and HLA in healthy donors. It was with 60 Vbeta and 13 Jbeta primers that the PCR ran. Repertoires were generated with immunoSEQ multiplex PCR, while TCRdb's copy carries only in-frame clones and drops some. Among approximately 150,000 clones listed, around 80% were seen once. Sequencing input: PBMCs. These TCRs come from a man in his forties in good health and CMV-seronegative.

The CDR3 DNA follows: TGTGCCAGCAGTTCGGGAGGCGGCCCGGGTTATGGCTACACCTTC. Translated: CASSSGGGPGYGYTF. V and J are TRBV6-4 and TRBJ1-2; D is uncertain. V lost 5 bases and J 5 bases, leaving 18 bases between the germline ends. CDR3 length equals 15 residues. CDR1 and CDR2 from the germline V gene are MRHNA and SNTAGT.

V usage is TRBV5-5 and J usage is TRBJ2-7; the match to TRBD2 covers 13 bases. V shed 4 bases, J shed 2 bases, and the junction held 3 bases outside the gene matches. The V gene's germline CDR1 is SGHKS and CDR2 YYEKEE (reference sequence). The length of the CDR3 is 15 residues. The CDR3 is CASSAGTSGTYEQYF. Here the CDR3 DNA reads TGTGCCAGCAGCGCCGGGACTAGCGGGACCTACGAGCAGTACTTC.

The chain joins TRBV6-5 to TRBJ1-3; D ambiguous. This CDR3 comprises 12 residues. From germline, CDR1 is MNHEY and CDR2 SVGAGI. With 8 bases removed from V and 0 bases from J, the gap between germline ends came to 5 bases. CDR3 coding DNA: TGTGCCAGCTTCTCCTCTGGAAACACCATATATTTT. Translating gives CASFSSGNTIYF.

The chain carries TRBV7-2 and TRBJ2-5, with 10 bases identical to TRBD2. The CDR3 has 17 residues. Trimming cost V 0 bases and J 2 bases; bases outside gene matches: 6. Germline-derived CDR1 and CDR2 are SGHTA and FQGNSA. The CDR3 coding sequence is TGTGCCAGCAGCTTAGCACAGCGGGGGGGGTTTCAAGAGACCCAGTACTTC. This encodes CASSLAQRGGFQETQYF.

DNA for the CDR3: TGTGCCACCAGCAGGGGGCTGCCGGGACAGACCCAAGAGACCCAGTACTTC. Its translation: CATSRGLPGQTQETQYF. The chain couples TRBV15 to TRBJ2-5, with 7 bases that match TRBD1. J gave up 1 base and V 3 bases, and 11 bases lay outside the gene matches. Germline V gene lookup returns CDR1 LNHNV and CDR2 YYDKDF (reference sequence). The CDR3 runs to 17 residues.

The J gene is TRBJ2-7, the V gene TRBV11-2; weak D call: TRBD2 (6 bases). The CDR3 has 12 amino acids. V was clipped by 4 bases and J by 4 bases, with 8 bases between them. CDR1 is SGHAT and CDR2 is FQNNGV in the germline V gene. The CDR3 nucleotides are TGTGCCAGCAGCTCGGCGGGGTACGAGCAGTACTTC. Its translation is CASSSAGYEQYF. The full variable domain, its missing parts supplied by reference TRBV11-2 and TRBJ2-7, is EAGVAQSPRYKIIEKRQSVAFWCNPISGHATLYWYQQILGQGPKLLIQFQNNGVVDDSQLPKDRFSAERLKGVDSTLKIQPAKLEDSAVYLCASSSAGYEQYFGPGTRLTVT.

The V call is TRBV5-1, the J call TRBJ2-3; TRBD2 matches 12 bases. The trim removed 3 bases at V and 0 bases at J, leaving 2 bases unmatched. The CDR3 spans 16 residues. The germline V gene encodes CDR1 SGHRS and CDR2 YFSETQ. This CDR3 is CASSYGTSGSTDTQYF. Here the CDR3 DNA reads TGCGCCAGCAGCTACGGGACTAGCGGGAGCACAGATACGCAGTATTTT.

A few counts support this clone. This chain connects TRBV7-9 to TRBJ2-5, with 12 nucleotides matching TRBD2. The CDR3 covers 15 residues. From germline, CDR1 is SEHNR and CDR2 FQNEAQ (reference sequence). After removal of 8 bases from V and 5 bases from J, the junction contained 9 bases not matched to a gene. CDR3 amino acids: CASSGLAGGGETQYF. The CDR3, as DNA: TGTGCCAGCTCTGGTCTAGCGGGAGGGGGGGAGACCCAGTACTTC.

The chain carries TRBV7-9 and TRBJ1-4; TRBD1 aligns across 8 bases. CDR3 length equals 15 residues. CDR1 and CDR2 from the germline V gene are SEHNR and FQNEAQ (reference sequence). The J segment lost 2 bases and the V segment lost 5 bases, leaving 4 bases of the junction unmatched. CDR3: CASSGGTGTNEKLFF. The CDR3 DNA follows: TGTGCCAGCAGCGGGGGGACAGGCACTAATGAAAAACTGTTTTTT.

V usage is TRBV29-1 and J usage is TRBJ2-5; the D gene is possibly TRBD2 (5 bases). The CDR3 loop spans 13 amino acids. Germline V gene data show CDR1 as SQVTM and CDR2 as ANQGSEA. The V end lost 3 bases, the J end lost 2 bases, and 10 bases lay between the germline ends. For the CDR3, the DNA is TGCAGCGTTGAGGTAGCGCAACAAGAGACCCAGTACTTC. Translated, it gives CSVEVAQQETQYF.

V usage is TRBV11-3 and J usage is TRBJ1-3; D unclear. V lost 3 bases to trimming and J lost 4 bases, with 4 bases between them. Germline assignment: CDR1 SGHNT and CDR2 YENEEA. The CDR3 runs to 12 residues. This CDR3 reads CASSFRGNTIYF. As DNA, the CDR3 is TGTGCCAGCAGCTTTAGAGGAAACACCATATATTTT.

As to this clone: The identical CDR3 is also encoded by other nucleotide sequences in the sample. The chain recombines TRBV7-9 with TRBJ2-7; possibly TRBD1 for D (6 bases). The CDR3 totals 13 residues. CDR1 SEHNR and CDR2 FQNEAQ come from the germline V gene (reference sequence). V shed 5 bases and J shed 4 bases, with 12 bases lying between them. The CDR3 nucleotides are TGTGCCAGCAGCCACAGGGATTCGTACGAGCAGTACTTC. Its protein product is CASSHRDSYEQYF.

This clone was detected many times. The rearrangement uses TRBV5-5 and TRBJ1-2; D perhaps matches TRBD1 (5 bases). The CDR3 has 16 residues. Germline V lookup: CDR1 SGHKS, CDR2 YYEKEE (reference sequence). V was cut by 0 bases and J by 0 bases, with 12 bases left in between. The CDR3 bases are TGTGCCAGCAGCTTGGAGGTTAGGGGTGCTAACTATGGCTACACCTTC. Translation gives CASSLEVRGANYGYTF.

This clone was recorded only once. J is TRBJ2-2 and V is TRBV4-1; D uncertain. CDR1 is MGHRA, CDR2 YSYEKL, per germline. V shed 0 bases and J shed 6 bases, with 5 bases lying between them. The CDR3 runs to 13 residues. CDR3 amino acids: CASSQDTSGELFF. For the CDR3, the DNA is TGCGCCAGCAGCCAAGATACTTCCGGGGAGCTGTTTTTT.

This clone was recorded a few times. The chain combines TRBV30 with TRBJ2-7; tentative D call: TRBD2 (5 bases). From germline, CDR1 is GTSNPN and CDR2 SVGIG (reference sequence). This CDR3 region has 16 residues. Trimming pared 4 bases from V and 3 bases from J, leaving 22 bases between. The CDR3 DNA follows: TGTGCCTGGACCCACCTCGGGCTAGCAGGCGGCTACGAGCAGTACTTC. As protein: CAWTHLGLAGGYEQYF. The entire variable domain, with the rest obtained from reference TRBV30 and TRBJ2-7, is as follows: SQTIHQWPATLVQPVGSPLSLECTVEGTSNPNLYWYRQAAGRGLQLLFYSVGIGQISSEVPQNLSASRPQDRQFILSSKKLLLSDSGFYLCAWTHLGLAGGYEQYFGPGTRLTVT.

The chain employs TRBV5-1 and TRBJ2-1, with TRBD2 identical over 9 bases. Trimming at V came to 6 bases and at J to 3 bases, leaving 7 bases not matched to a gene. Germline loops: CDR1 SGHRS, CDR2 YFSETQ. The CDR3 covers 15 residues. This CDR3 is CASTMRGGYYNEQFF. The DNA of the CDR3 is TGCGCCAGCACTATGCGGGGGGGATACTACAATGAGCAGTTCTTC.

This clone was seen a few times. The chain uses TRBV19 and TRBJ2-5; 11 bases are a match to TRBD1. The V gene end was trimmed by 5 bases and the J gene end by 6 bases; junction bases not matched to a gene: 5. The V gene's germline CDR1 is LNHDA and CDR2 SQIVND (reference sequence). This CDR3 region has 14 residues. The CDR3 sequence is CASSPGTGGQTQYF. The CDR3 bases are TGTGCCAGTAGTCCCGGGACAGGGGGACAGACCCAGTACTTC.